This record looks at one TCR beta chain sequence and its context. Its antigen is not identified. The data were taken from a study of T cells after yellow fever vaccination. Germline CDR1 reads MGHDK; CDR2 reads SYGVNS. CDR3 length: 15 residues. The V end lost 6 bases, the J end lost 4 bases, and 17 bases lay between the germline ends. Study results and limitations: Weaker overall, the secondary response nonetheless peaked faster (day 5 versus 15).

TCRdb itself ran the 5' RACE reads through MiXCR, one entry per CDR3 protein. The sample holds a few hundred thousand distinct CDR3 sequences, 6.8% seen once. The chain carries TRBV25-1 and TRBJ2-3; possibly TRBD1 for D (7 bases). Sequencing used PBMCs, obtained roughly seven weeks after the first yellow fever vaccination. The source is a man aged 18-30 years who received the YFV17D yellow fever vaccine. The CDR3 sequence: CASRNGGGRADTQYF. Here the CDR3 DNA reads TGTGCCAGCAGGAACGGAGGGGGCAGGGCAGATACGCAGTATTTT.